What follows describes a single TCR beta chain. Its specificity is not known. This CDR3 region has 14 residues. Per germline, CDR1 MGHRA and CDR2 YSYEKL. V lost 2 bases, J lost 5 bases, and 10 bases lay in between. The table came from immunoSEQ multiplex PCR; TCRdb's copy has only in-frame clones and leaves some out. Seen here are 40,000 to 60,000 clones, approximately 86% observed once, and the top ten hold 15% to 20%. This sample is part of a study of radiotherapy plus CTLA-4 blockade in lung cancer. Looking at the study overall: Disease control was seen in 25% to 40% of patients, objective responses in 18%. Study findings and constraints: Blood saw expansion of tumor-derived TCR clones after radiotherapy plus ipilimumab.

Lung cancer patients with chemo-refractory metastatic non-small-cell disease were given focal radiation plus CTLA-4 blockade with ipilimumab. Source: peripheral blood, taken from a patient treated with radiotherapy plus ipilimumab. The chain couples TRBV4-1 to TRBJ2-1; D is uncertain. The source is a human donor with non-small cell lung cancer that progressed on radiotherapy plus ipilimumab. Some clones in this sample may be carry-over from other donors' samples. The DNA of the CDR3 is TGCGCCAGCAGCCAAAGTTTTGCGGACAATGAGCAGTTCTTC. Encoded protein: CASSQSFADNEQFF.